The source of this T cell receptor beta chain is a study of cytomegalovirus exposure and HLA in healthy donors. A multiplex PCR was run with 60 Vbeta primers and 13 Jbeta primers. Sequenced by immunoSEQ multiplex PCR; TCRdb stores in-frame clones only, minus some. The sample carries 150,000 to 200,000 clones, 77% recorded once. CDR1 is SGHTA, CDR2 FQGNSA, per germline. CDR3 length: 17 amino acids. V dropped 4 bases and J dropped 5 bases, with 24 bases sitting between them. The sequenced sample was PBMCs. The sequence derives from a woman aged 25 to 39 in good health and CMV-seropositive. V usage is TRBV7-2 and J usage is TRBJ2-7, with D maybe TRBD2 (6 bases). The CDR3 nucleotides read TGTGCCAGCAGCTACGCGGGGTGGGGGAAGACAGACCACGAGCAGTACTTC. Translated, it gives CASSYAGWGKTDHEQYF.